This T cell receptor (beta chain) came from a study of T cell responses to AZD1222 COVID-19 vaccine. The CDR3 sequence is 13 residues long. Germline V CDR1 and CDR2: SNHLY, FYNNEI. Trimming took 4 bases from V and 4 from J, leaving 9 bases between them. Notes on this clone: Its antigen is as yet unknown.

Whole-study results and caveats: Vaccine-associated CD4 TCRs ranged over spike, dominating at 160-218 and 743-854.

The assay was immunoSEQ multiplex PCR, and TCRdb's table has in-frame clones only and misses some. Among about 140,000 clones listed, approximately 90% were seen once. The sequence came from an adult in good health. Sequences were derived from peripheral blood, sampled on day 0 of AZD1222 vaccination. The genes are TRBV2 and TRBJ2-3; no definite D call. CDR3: CASSGAASDTQYF. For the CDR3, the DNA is TGTGCCAGCAGTGGCGCAGCCTCAGATACGCAGTATTTT.